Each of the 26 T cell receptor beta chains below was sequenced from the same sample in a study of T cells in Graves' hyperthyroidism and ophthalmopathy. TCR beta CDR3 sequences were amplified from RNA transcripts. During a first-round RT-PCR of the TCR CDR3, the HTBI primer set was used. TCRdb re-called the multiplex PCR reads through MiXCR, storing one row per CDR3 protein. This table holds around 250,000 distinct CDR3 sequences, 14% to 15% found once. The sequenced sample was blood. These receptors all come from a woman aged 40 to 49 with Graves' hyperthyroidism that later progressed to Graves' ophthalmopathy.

Written as DNA, the CDR3 is TGCAGTGCCAAATTGAACACTGAAGCTTTCTTT. Amino acid sequence: CSAKLNTEAFF. The chain employs TRBV20-1 and TRBJ1-1; D unclear. The CDR3 spans 11 residues. The V and J ends lost 6 bases and 0 bases respectively, with 5 bases between them. Germline values: CDR1 DFQATT, CDR2 SNEGSKA (reference sequence).

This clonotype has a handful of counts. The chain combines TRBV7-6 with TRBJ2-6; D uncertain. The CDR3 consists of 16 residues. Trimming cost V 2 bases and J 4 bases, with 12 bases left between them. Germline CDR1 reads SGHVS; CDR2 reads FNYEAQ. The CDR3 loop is CASSLFDRAGANVLTF. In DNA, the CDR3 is TGTGCCAGCAGCTTATTTGACCGGGCCGGGGCCAACGTCCTGACTTTC.

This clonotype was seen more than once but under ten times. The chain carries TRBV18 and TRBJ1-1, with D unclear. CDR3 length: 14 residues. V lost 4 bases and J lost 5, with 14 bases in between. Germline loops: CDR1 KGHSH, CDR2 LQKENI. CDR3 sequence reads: CASSQVGGKTEAFF. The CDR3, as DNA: TGTGCCAGCTCACAGGTTGGAGGGAAGACTGAAGCTTTCTTT.

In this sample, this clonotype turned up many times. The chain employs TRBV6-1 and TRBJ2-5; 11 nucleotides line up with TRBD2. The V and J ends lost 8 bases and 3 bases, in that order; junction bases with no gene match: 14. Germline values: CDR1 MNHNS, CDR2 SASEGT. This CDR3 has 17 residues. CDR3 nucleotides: TGTGCCAGCGGGAGACTAGCGGGACCTATTCTAGAAGAGACCCAGTACTTC. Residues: CASGRLAGPILEETQYF.

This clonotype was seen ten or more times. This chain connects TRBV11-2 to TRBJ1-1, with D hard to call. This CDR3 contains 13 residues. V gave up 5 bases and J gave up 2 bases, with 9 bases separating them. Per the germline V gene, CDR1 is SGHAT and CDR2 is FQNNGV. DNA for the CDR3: TGTGCCAGCAGCCCACAACCAAACACTGAAGCTTTCTTT. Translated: CASSPQPNTEAFF.

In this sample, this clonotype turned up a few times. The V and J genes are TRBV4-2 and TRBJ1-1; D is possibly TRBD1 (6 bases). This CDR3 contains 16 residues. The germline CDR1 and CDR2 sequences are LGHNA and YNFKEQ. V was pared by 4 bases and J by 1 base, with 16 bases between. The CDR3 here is CASSPKTGITNTEAFF. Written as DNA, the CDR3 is TGTGCCAGCAGCCCCAAGACAGGAATAACGAACACTGAAGCTTTCTTT.

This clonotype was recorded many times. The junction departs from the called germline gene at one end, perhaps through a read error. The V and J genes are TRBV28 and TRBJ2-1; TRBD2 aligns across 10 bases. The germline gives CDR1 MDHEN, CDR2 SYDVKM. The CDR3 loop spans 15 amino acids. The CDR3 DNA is TGTGCCAGCAGCTTATTAGCGGGGGGTTACAATGAGCAGTTCTTC. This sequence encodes CASSLLAGGYNEQFF.

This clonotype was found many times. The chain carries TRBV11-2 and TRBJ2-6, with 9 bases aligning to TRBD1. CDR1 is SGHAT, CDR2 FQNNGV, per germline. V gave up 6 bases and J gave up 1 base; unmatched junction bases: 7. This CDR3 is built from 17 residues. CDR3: CASRTPGQGSGANVLTF. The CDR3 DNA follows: TGTGCCAGCAGAACACCGGGACAGGGATCTGGGGCCAACGTCCTGACTTTC.

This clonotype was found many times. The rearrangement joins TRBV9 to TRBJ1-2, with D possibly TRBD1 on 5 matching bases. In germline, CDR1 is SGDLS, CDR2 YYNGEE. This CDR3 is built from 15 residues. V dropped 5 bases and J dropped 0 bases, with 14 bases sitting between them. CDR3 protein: CASRGPGGANYGYTF. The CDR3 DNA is TGTGCCAGCAGGGGTCCTGGGGGAGCTAACTATGGCTACACCTTC.

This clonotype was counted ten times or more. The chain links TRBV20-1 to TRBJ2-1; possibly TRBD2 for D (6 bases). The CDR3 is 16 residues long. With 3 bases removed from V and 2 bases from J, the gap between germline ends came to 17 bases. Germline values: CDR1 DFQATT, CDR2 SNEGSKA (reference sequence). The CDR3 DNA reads TGCAGTGCTAGGGAAAGGGACTTGCTAGCCTACAATGAGCAGTTCTTC. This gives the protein CSARERDLLAYNEQFF.

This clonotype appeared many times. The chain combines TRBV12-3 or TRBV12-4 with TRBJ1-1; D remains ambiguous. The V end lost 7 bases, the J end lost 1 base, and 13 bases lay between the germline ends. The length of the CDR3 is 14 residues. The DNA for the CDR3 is TGTGCCAGCACCCTTGGGCACCAGAACACTGAAGCTTTCTTT. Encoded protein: CASTLGHQNTEAFF.

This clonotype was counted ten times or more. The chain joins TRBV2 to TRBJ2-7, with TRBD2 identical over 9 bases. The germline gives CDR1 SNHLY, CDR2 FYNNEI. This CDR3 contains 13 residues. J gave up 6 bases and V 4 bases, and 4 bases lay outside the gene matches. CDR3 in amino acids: CASSGGRAFEQYF. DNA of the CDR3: TGTGCCAGCAGTGGCGGGAGGGCCTTCGAGCAGTACTTC.

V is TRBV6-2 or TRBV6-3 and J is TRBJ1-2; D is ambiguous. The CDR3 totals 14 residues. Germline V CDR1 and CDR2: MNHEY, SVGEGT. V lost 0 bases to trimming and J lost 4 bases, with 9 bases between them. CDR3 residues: CASSYSAGGYGYTF. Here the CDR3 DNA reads TGTGCCAGCAGTTACTCGGCAGGAGGCTATGGCTACACCTTC.

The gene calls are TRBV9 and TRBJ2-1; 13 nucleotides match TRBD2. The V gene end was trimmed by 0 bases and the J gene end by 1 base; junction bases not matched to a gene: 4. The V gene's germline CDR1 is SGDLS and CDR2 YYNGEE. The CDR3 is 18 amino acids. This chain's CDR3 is CASSVEGLAGSSYNEQFF. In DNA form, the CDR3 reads TGTGCCAGCAGCGTAGAGGGACTAGCGGGAAGTTCCTACAATGAGCAGTTCTTC.

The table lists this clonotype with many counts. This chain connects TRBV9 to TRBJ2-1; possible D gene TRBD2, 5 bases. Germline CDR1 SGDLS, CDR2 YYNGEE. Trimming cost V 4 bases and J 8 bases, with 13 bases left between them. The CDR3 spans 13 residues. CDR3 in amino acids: CASSSAVLDEQFF. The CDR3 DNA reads TGTGCCAGCAGCTCAGCGGTCCTTGATGAGCAGTTCTTC. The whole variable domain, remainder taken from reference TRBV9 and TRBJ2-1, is DSGVTQTPKHLITATGQRVTLRCSPRSGDLSVYWYQQSLDQGLQFLIQYYNGEERAKGNILERFSAQQFPDLHSELNLSSLELGDSALYFCASSSAVLDEQFFGPGTRLTVL.

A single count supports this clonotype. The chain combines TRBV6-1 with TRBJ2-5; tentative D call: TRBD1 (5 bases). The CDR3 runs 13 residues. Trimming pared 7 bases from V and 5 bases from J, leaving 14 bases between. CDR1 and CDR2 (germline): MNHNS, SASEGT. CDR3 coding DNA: TGTGCCAGCAAGGCAGGGTGGGTGGAGACCCAGTACTTC. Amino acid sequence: CASKAGWVETQYF.

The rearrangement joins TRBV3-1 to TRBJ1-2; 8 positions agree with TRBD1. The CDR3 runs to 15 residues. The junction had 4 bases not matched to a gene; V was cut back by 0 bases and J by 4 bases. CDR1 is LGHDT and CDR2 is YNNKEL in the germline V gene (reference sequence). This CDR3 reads CASSQDRGLIYGYTF. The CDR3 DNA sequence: TGTGCCAGCAGCCAAGACAGGGGGCTTATCTATGGCTACACCTTC.

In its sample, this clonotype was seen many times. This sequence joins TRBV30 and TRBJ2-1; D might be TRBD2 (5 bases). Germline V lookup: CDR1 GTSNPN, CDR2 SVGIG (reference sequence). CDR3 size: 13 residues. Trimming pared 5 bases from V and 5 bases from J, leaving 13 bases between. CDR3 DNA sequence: TGTGCCTGGGCTATAGGACTTGACAATGAGCAGTTCTTC. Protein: CAWAIGLDNEQFF.

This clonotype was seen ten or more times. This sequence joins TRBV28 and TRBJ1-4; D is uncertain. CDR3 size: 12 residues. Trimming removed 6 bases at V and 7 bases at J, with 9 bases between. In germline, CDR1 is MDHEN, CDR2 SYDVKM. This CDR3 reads CASRVSGEKLFF. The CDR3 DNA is TGTGCCAGCAGGGTGTCCGGTGAAAAACTGTTTTTT. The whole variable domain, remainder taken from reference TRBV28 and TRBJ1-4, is DVKVTQSSRYLVKRTGEKVFLECVQDMDHENMFWYRQDPGLGLRLIYFSYDVKMKEKGDIPEGYSVSREKKERFSLILESASTNQTSMYLCASRVSGEKLFFGSGTQLSVL.

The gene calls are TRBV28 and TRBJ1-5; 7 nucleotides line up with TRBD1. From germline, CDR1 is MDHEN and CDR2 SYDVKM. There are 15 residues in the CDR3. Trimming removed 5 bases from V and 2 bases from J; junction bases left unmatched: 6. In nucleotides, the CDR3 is TGTGCCAGCAGTCGGACAGGTTGGCGCAATCAGCCCCAGCATTTT. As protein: CASSRTGWRNQPQHF.

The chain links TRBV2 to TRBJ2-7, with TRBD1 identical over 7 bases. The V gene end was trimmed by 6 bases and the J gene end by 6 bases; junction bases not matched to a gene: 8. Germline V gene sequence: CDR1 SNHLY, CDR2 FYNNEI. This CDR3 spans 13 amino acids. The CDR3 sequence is CASRRGQAGEQYF. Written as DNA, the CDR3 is TGTGCCAGCAGAAGGGGGCAGGCGGGCGAGCAGTACTTC. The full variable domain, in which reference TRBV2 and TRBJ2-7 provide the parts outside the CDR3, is EPEVTQTPSHQVTQMGQEVILRCVPISNHLYFYWYRQILGQKVEFLVSFYNNEISEKSEIFDDQFSVERPDGSNFTLKIRSTKLEDSAMYFCASRRGQAGEQYFGPGTRLTVT.

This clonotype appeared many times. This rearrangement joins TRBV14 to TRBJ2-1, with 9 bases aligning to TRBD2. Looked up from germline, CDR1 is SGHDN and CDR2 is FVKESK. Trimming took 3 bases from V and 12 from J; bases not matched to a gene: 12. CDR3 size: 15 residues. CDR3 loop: CASSHSSGMGTVQFF. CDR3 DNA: TGTGCCAGCAGCCACTCTAGCGGGATGGGGACGGTGCAGTTCTTC.

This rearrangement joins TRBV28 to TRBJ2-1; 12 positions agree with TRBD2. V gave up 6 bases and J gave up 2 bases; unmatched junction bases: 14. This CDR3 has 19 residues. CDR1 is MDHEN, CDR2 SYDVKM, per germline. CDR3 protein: CASSQAASGRARTYNEQFF. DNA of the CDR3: TGTGCCAGCAGCCAAGCCGCTAGCGGGAGGGCCCGGACCTACAATGAGCAGTTCTTC.

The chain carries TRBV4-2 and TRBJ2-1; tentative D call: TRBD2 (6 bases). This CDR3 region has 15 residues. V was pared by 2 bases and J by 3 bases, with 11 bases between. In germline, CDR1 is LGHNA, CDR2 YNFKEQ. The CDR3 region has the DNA TGTGCCAGCAGCCAACCCGACGGGAGCTACAATGAGCAGTTCTTC. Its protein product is CASSQPDGSYNEQFF.

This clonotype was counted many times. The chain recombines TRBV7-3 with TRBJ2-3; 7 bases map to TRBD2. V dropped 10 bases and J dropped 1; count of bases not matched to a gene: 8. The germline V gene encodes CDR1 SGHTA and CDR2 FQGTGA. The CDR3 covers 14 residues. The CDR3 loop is CATSGSGGTDTQYF. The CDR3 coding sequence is TGTGCCACGTCAGGGAGCGGGGGCACAGATACGCAGTATTTT.

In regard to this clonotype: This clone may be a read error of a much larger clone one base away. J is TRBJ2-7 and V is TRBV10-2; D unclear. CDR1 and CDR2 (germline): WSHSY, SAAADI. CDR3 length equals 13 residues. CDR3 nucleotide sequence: TGCGCCAGCATAACCTCCCCCGGGTACGAGCAGTGCTTC. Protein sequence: CASITSPGYEQCF.